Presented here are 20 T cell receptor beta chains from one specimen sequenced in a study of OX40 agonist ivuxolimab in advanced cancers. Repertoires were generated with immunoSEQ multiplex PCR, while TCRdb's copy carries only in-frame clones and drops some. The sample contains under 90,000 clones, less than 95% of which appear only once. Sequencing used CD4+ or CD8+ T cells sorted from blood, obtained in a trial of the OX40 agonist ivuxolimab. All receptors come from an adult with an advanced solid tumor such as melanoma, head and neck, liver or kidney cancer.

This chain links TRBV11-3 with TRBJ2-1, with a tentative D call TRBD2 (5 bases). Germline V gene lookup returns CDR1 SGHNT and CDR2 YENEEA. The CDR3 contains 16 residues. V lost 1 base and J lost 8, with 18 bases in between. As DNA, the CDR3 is TGTGCCAGCAGCTTAGCGTTCGCCGGAGGATACGATGAGCAGTTCTTC. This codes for CASSLAFAGGYDEQFF. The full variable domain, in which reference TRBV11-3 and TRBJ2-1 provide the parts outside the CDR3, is EAGVVQSPRYKIIEKKQPVAFWCNPISGHNTLYWYLQNLGQGPELLIRYENEEAVDDSQLPKDRFSAERLKGVDSTLKIQPAELGDSAVYLCASSLAFAGGYDEQFFGPGTRLTVL.

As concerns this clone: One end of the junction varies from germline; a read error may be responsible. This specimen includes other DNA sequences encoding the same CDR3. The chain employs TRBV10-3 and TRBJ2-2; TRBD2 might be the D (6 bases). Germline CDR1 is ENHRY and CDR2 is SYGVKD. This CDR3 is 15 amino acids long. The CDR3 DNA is TGTGCTATCAAACGGGACGGGAGCGGCACCGGGGAGCTGTTTTTT. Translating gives CAIKRDGSGTGELFF.

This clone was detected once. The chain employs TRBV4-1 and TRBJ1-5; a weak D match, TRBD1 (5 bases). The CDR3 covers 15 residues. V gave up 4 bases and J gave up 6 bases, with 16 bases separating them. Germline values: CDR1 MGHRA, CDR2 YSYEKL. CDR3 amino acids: CASSLQPGYGQPQHF. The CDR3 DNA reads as TGCGCCAGCAGCCTCCAGCCAGGGTACGGTCAGCCCCAGCATTTT.

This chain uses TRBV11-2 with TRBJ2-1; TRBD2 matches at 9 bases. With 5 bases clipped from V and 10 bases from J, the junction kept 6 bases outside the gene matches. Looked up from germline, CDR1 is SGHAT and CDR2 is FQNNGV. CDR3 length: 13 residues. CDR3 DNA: TGTGCCAGCAGCAGGCAGACTAGCGGAGAGCAGTTCTTC. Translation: CASSRQTSGEQFF.

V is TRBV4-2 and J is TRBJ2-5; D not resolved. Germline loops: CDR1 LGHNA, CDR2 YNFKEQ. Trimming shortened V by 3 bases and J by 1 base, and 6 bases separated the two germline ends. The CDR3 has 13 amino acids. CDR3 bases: TGTGCCAGCAGCCAGGGTTTCCAAGAGACCCAGTACTTC. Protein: CASSQGFQETQYF.

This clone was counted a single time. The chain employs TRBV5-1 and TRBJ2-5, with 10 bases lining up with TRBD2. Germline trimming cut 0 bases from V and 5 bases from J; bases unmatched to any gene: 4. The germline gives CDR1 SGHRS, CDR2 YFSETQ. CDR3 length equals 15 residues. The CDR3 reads CASSLAISGRETQYF. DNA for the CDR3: TGCGCCAGCAGCTTGGCAATTAGCGGGAGGGAGACCCAGTACTTC.

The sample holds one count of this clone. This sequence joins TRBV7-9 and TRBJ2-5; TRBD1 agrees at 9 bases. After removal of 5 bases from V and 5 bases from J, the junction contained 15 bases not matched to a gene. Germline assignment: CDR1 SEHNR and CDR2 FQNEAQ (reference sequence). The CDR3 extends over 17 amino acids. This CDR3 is CASSNIAGTGLVETQYF. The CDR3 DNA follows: TGTGCCAGCAGCAATATAGCCGGGACAGGGCTTGTTGAGACCCAGTACTTC.

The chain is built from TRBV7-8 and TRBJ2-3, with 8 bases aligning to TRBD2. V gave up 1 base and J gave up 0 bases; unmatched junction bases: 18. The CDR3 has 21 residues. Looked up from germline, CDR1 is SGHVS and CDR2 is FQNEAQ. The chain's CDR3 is CASSLEVWLAGLPTSTDTQYF. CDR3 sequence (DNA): TGTGCCAGCAGCTTAGAGGTTTGGCTAGCGGGTTTGCCAACTAGCACAGATACGCAGTATTTT.

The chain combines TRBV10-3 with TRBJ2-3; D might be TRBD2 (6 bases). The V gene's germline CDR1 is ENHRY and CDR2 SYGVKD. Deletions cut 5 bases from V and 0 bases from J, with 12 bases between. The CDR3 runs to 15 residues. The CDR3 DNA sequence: TGTGCCATCAGTCCAAGCGGGTCTAGCACAGATACGCAGTATTTT. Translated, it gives CAISPSGSSTDTQYF.

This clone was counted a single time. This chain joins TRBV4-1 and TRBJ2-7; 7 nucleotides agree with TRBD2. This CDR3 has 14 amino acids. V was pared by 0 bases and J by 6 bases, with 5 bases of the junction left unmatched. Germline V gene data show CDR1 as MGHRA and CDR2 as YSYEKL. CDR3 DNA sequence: TGCGCCAGCAGCCAAGAGGGGGGGTTAGGCGAGCAGTACTTC. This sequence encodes CASSQEGGLGEQYF.

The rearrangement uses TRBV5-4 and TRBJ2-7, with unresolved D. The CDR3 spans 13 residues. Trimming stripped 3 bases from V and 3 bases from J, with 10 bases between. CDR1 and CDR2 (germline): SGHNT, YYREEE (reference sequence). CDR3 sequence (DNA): TGTGCCAGCAGCTCTCGAACCAGCTACGAGCAGTACTTC. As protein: CASSSRTSYEQYF.

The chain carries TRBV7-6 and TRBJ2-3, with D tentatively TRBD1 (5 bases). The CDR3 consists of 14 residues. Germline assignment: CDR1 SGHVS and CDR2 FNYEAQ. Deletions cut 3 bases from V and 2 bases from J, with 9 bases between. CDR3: CASSLGPNTDTQYF. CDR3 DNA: TGTGCCAGCAGCTTGGGGCCCAACACAGATACGCAGTATTTT.

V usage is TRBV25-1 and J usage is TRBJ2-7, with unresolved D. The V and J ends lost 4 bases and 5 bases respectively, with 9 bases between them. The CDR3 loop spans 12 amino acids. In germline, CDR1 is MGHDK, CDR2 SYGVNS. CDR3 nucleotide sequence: TGTGCCAGCAGTGGCAGGTACGACGAGCAGTACTTC. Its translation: CASSGRYDEQYF.

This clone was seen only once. In DNA form, the CDR3 reads TGTGCCATCAGTGGACTAGCGAACCAAGAGACCCAGTACTTC. Protein sequence: CAISGLANQETQYF. The chain links TRBV10-3 to TRBJ2-5; 8 bases are a match to TRBD2. The CDR3 loop spans 14 amino acids. After removal of 4 bases from V and 0 bases from J, the junction contained 1 base not matched to a gene. Germline CDR1 and CDR2: ENHRY and SYGVKD.

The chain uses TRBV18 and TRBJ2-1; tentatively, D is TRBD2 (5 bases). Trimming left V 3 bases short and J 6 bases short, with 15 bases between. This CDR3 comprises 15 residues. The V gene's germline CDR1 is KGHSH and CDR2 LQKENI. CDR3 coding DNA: TGTGCCAGCTCACCCTCACTAGAGAGATCCAATGAGCAGTTCTTC. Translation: CASSPSLERSNEQFF.

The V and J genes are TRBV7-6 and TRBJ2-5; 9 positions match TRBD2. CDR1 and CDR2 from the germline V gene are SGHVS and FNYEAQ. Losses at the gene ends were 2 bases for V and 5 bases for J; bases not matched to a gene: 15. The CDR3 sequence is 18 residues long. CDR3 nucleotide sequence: TGTGCCAGCAGCTTAAGTCGCGCTAGCGGGATGGTGGGGGAGACCCAGTACTTC. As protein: CASSLSRASGMVGETQYF.

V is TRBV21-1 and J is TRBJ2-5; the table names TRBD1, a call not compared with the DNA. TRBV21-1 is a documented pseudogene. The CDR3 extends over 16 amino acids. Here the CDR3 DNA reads TGTGCCAGCAGCCTCCCGACCTTGGCAGGGGGCGAGACCCAGTACTTC. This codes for CASSLPTLAGGETQYF.

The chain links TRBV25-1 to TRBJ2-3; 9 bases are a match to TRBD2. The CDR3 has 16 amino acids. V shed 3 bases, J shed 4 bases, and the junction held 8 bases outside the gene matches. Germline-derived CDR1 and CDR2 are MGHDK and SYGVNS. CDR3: CASSDWEREDADTQYF. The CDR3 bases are TGTGCCAGCAGTGATTGGGAGCGGGAGGACGCAGATACGCAGTATTTT.

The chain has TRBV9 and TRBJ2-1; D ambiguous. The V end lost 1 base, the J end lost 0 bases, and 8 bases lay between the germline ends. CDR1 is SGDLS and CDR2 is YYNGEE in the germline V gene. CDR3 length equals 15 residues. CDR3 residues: CASSVTGYSYNEQFF. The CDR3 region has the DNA TGTGCCAGCAGCGTAACGGGTTACTCCTACAATGAGCAGTTCTTC.

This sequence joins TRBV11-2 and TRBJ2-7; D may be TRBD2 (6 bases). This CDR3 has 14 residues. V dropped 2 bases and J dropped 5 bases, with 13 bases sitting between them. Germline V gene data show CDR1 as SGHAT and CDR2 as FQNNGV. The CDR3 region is CASSLNLGGNEQYF. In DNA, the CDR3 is TGTGCCAGCAGCTTAAATCTGGGCGGGAACGAGCAGTACTTC. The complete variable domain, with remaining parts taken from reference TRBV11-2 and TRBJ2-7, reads EAGVAQSPRYKIIEKRQSVAFWCNPISGHATLYWYQQILGQGPKLLIQFQNNGVVDDSQLPKDRFSAERLKGVDSTLKIQPAKLEDSAVYLCASSLNLGGNEQYFGPGTRLTVT.